These 8 T cell receptor beta chains were sequenced from one sample in a study of T cell repertoires in cytomegalovirus infection. Which antigens these TCRs recognize remains unknown. TCRdb itself ran the reads through MiXCR, one entry per CDR3 protein. There are hundreds of thousands of distinct CDR3 sequences in the sample; less than 35% occur only once, and about 14% lies in the top ten. The sequenced sample was cultured CD8+ T cells from PBMCs, obtained from culture after CMV antigen stimulation. The receptors were gathered from a human donor in good health (CMV status not recorded). Some clones in this sample may be carry-over from other donors' samples.

The genes are TRBV12-3 or TRBV12-4 and TRBJ1-2, with 9 bases aligning to TRBD1. The CDR3 is made up of 17 amino acids. The trim removed 6 bases at V and 1 base at J, leaving 12 bases unmatched. CDR3 coding DNA: TGTGCCAGCAGCTCGGGACAGGGCCTATCAATTAACTATGGCTACACCTTC. Its protein is CASSSGQGLSINYGYTF.

The rearrangement joins TRBV5-1 to TRBJ2-7; D possibly uses TRBD1 or TRBD2 (5 bases each). With 4 bases removed from V and 3 bases from J, the gap between germline ends came to 20 bases. CDR3 length equals 16 residues. Germline-derived CDR1 and CDR2 are SGHRS and YFSETQ. CDR3 sequence: CASSPGPARWGYEQYV. The DNA of the CDR3 is TGCGCCAGCAGCCCGGGACCAGCGAGATGGGGCTACGAGCAGTACGTC.

This rearrangement joins TRBV24-1 to TRBJ2-7, with 7 bases aligning to TRBD1. The CDR3 is made up of 16 amino acids. Germline V gene data show CDR1 as KGHDR and CDR2 as SFDVKD. Germline trimming cut 4 bases from V and 0 bases from J; bases unmatched to any gene: 8. The CDR3, as DNA: TGTGCCACCAGTGACTCCCGGGACAGATCCTCCTACGAGCAGTACGTC. Amino acid sequence: CATSDSRDRSSYEQYV.

There are a few counts of this clonotype. The rearrangement joins TRBV7-2 to TRBJ1-2; D is possibly TRBD1 (5 bases). The V gene lost 5 bases and the J gene lost 4 bases, with 11 bases spanning the gap. CDR1 SGHTA and CDR2 FQGNSA come from the germline V gene. There are 13 residues in the CDR3. The CDR3 coding sequence is TGTGCCAGCAGCGTCTCAGGGACCTATGGCTACACCTTC. This encodes CASSVSGTYGYTF. Full variable domain (remainder filled in from reference TRBV7-2 and TRBJ1-2): GAGVSQSPSNKVTEKGKDVELRCDPISGHTALYWYRQSLGQGLEFLIYFQGNSAPDKSGLPSDRFSAERTGGSVSTLTIQRTQQEDSAVYLCASSVSGTYGYTFGSGTRLTVV.

The chain links TRBV6-5 to TRBJ1-1; 7 positions match TRBD1. The trim removed 6 bases at V and 1 base at J, leaving 11 bases unmatched. The CDR3 consists of 16 residues. Germline V gives CDR1 MNHEY, CDR2 SVGAGI. The CDR3 sequence is CASRSEFDRENTEAFF. CDR3 DNA: TGTGCCAGCAGGTCGGAATTCGACAGGGAGAACACTGAAGCTTTCTTT.

In its sample, this clonotype was seen a few times. The chain links TRBV19 to TRBJ2-1; D might be TRBD2 (7 bases). The V gene's germline CDR1 is LNHDA and CDR2 SQIVND (reference sequence). Trimming shortened V by 8 bases and J by 9 bases, and 20 bases separated the two germline ends. The CDR3 spans 14 residues. CDR3 in amino acids: CASLPRGAESEQFF. CDR3 sequence (DNA): TGTGCCAGTCTCCCTCGGGGGGCGGAGAGTGAGCAGTTCTTC.

This clonotype showed up many times. This sequence joins TRBV7-6 and TRBJ2-2; TRBD1 might be the D (5 bases). Germline lookup yields CDR1 SGHVS and CDR2 FNYEAQ. This CDR3 contains 13 residues. V was trimmed by 1 base and J by 6 bases, leaving 6 bases between them. The CDR3 is CASSLEGSGELFF. For the CDR3, the DNA is TGTGCCAGCAGCTTAGAGGGGTCCGGGGAGCTGTTTTTT. The complete variable domain, with remaining parts taken from reference TRBV7-6 and TRBJ2-2, reads GAGVSQSPRYKVTKRGQDVALRCDPISGHVSLYWYRQALGQGPEFLTYFNYEAQQDKSGLPNDRFSAERPEGSISTLTIQRTEQRDSAMYRCASSLEGSGELFFGEGSRLTVL.

This clonotype was found a few times. This sequence joins TRBV10-3 and TRBJ2-7; D is unclear. Trimming left V 7 bases short and J 6 bases short, with 13 bases between. CDR1 is ENHRY, CDR2 SYGVKD, per germline. The CDR3 extends over 12 amino acids. The CDR3 DNA reads as TGTGCCATCACCGTCCACCCACGCGAGCAGTACGTC. This gives the protein CAITVHPREQYV.